A few counts support the clone carrying this T cell receptor beta chain. The data are from a study of blood T cells in healthy people across ages. Trimming took off 5 bases at V and 2 bases at J, with 19 bases between the two ends. Germline assignment: CDR1 MDHEN and CDR2 SYDVKM. The CDR3 is 17 amino acids. A J-beta primer mix and a sample-barcoded 5' primer were used in a second PCR of roughly 6 to 11 cycles. TCRdb re-called the 5' RACE reads with MiXCR, one entry per CDR3 protein. The sample carries 1.5 million to 2 million distinct CDR3 sequences, about 39% recorded once. The chain links TRBV28 to TRBJ1-5, with D hard to call. What was sequenced was blood. This receptor was identified in a human donor in good health. CDR3 DNA sequence: TGTGCCAGCAGTCCTCAGGTTTATAAGTCGGGCAATCAGCCCCAGCATTTT. This encodes CASSPQVYKSGNQPQHF.